These T cell receptor beta chains were read from a single sample in a study of blood T cell repertoires in COVID-19. The data were produced by immunoSEQ multiplex PCR, yet TCRdb's version contains in-frame clones alone and is incomplete. Of under 95,000 clones in the sample, 70% to 90% are singletons; the top ten hold approximately 7%. The sample consisted of peripheral blood. All receptors derive from a human donor with acute or convalescent COVID-19. The donor label of this sample is uncertain. Each CDR3 is given with its conserved first and last residue. A D gene is named only where the DNA matches it firmly. Clone sizes are given selectively: once, few, many, or a class where the clone is expanded.

D gene	clone size	V gene	J gene	CDR3 DNA	CDR3 protein
TRBD1	.	TRBV30	TRBJ2-7	TGTGCCTGGAGTGTAACGGACAGGGTGGACTACGAGCAGTACTTC	CAWSVTDRVDYEQYF
TRBD1	.	TRBV28	TRBJ1-2	TGTGCCAGCAGTGGACAGGGAGGCTACACCTTC	CASSGQGGYTF
TRBD1	.	TRBV18	TRBJ2-5	TGTGCCAGCTCAACCCGACAGGGGGGAACAGAGACCCAGTACTTC	CASSTRQGGTETQYF
.	.	TRBV28	TRBJ2-7	TGTGCCAGCAGTTTGCTAGGTTCGGCCGAGCAGTACTTC	CASSLLGSAEQYF
.	.	TRBV5-4	TRBJ1-2	TGTGCCAGCAGCTTGGGAGCACGGAGAGCTGATGGCTACACCTTC	CASSLGARRADGYTF
.	.	TRBV7-3	TRBJ1-1	TGTGCCAGCAGCGTTCACATGAACACTGAAGCTTTCTTT	CASSVHMNTEAFF
TRBD2	.	TRBV4-2	TRBJ2-4	TGTGCCAGCAGCCAAGGGGGCGAACTAGCGGGGAAAAACATTCAGTACTTC	CASSQGGELAGKNIQYF
TRBD2	.	TRBV5-5	TRBJ2-5	TGTGCCAGCAGCGGGTGGACTAGCGGGGGCGAAGAGACCCAGTACTTC	CASSGWTSGGEETQYF
.	.	TRBV28	TRBJ2-7	TGTGCCAGCAGTTCCCCGGGTTTCTCCTACGAGCAGTACTTC	CASSSPGFSYEQYF
.	.	TRBV28	TRBJ1-6	TGTGCCAGCAGTACGGGACTGCCACTCCTTAATTCACCCCTCCACTTT	CASSTGLPLLNSPLHF
.	once	TRBV29-1	TRBJ2-7	TGCAGCGTTGGAGACCCTAGGACAGCGGAGCACGAGCAGTACTTC	CSVGDPRTAEHEQYF
TRBD1	.	TRBV5-1	TRBJ2-4	TGCGCCAGCAGCTTGACAGGGGGCACGGGTAACATTCAGTACTTC	CASSLTGGTGNIQYF
.	.	TRBV5-6	TRBJ2-7	TGTGCCAGCAGGGATAGGGGGTTTCGGGGGGCCTACGAGCAGTACTTC	CASRDRGFRGAYEQYF
.	.	TRBV7-6	TRBJ1-1	TGTGCCAGCAGCTTAGGTCTACTGGCGGGGAAACTGAACACTGAAGCTTTCTTT	CASSLGLLAGKLNTEAFF
TRBD1	.	TRBV2	TRBJ1-4	TGTGCCAGCAGTGAAATACGGTCGGAAGGGGGCGATGTTGAAAAACTGTTTTTT	CASSEIRSEGGDVEKLFF
.	once	TRBV5-4	TRBJ2-2	TGTGCCAGCAGCTTGCGACAACCTGTCCCCGGGGAGCTGTTTTTT	CASSLRQPVPGELFF
.	.	TRBV15	TRBJ1-3	TGTGCCACCAGCAGAGACAGGGGCGCTGACACCATATATTTT	CATSRDRGADTIYF
TRBD1	once	TRBV11-3	TRBJ2-7	TGTGCCAGCAGCAAGGGACAGGGGGCGGGCTCCTACGAGCAGTACTTC	CASSKGQGAGSYEQYF
TRBD1	.	TRBV19	TRBJ2-2	TGTGCCAGTACCGTACAGGGGCGGTTAGCCGGGGAGCTGTTTTTT	CASTVQGRLAGELFF
.	.	TRBV29-1	TRBJ1-3	TGCAGCGTCCAGTTAGGAAACACCATATATTTT	CSVQLGNTIYF
.	.	TRBV5-1	TRBJ2-5	TGCGCCAGCACCCTTTCCCGGCTAGAAGAGACCCAGTACTTC	CASTLSRLEETQYF
.	.	TRBV6-5	TRBJ2-3	TGTGCCAGCAGTTCCCAGGGGGATACGCAGTATTTT	CASSSQGDTQYF
TRBD1	once	TRBV11-1	TRBJ1-2	TGTGCCAGCAGCGCAGGACAGGGAGGGGACTATGGCTACACCTTC	CASSAGQGGDYGYTF
.	.	TRBV6-5	TRBJ1-2	TGTGCCAGCAGCCGGACTCACTATGGCTACACCTTC	CASSRTHYGYTF
TRBD1	.	TRBV3-1/TRBV3-2	TRBJ1-1	TGTGCCAGCAGCCATATAAGGACAGGGTTGAGGACTGAAGCTTTCTTT	CASSHIRTGLRTEAFF
.	.	TRBV3-1/TRBV3-2	TRBJ1-2	TGTGCCAGCAGCCAGAACCGAGGGGGCTACACCTTC	CASSQNRGGYTF
TRBD1	.	TRBV19	TRBJ2-6	TGTGCCAGTAGTATGGGGACAGGCTTCTCTGGGGCCAACGTCCTGACTTTC	CASSMGTGFSGANVLTF
.	.	TRBV15	TRBJ1-2	TGTGCCACCAGCAGAGATTACGACATCGGAAACTATGGCTACACCTTC	CATSRDYDIGNYGYTF
TRBD2	.	TRBV10-1	TRBJ2-5	TGCGCCAGCAGCTCCGGACTAGCGGGGGCCTTCCAAGAGACCCAGTACTTC	CASSSGLAGAFQETQYF
.	.	TRBV7-8	TRBJ1-2	TGTGCCAGCAGCCCGAGGGGGTCTTCCTATGGCTACACCTTC	CASSPRGSSYGYTF
TRBD2	.	TRBV27	TRBJ2-1	TGTGCCAGCAGGACTAGCGGGGTACCCTCCTACAATGAGCAGTTCTTC	CASRTSGVPSYNEQFF
.	.	TRBV28	TRBJ2-7	TGTGCCAGCAGTTTGACTTCCTACGAGCAGTACTTC	CASSLTSYEQYF
.	once	TRBV3-1/TRBV3-2	TRBJ2-1	TGTGCCAGCAGCCGCTCGCGGGGGCCAAATGAGCAGTTCTTC	CASSRSRGPNEQFF
.	.	TRBV9	TRBJ2-2	TGTGCCAGCAGCGTAGTAGTCGGGGAGCTGTTTTTT	CASSVVVGELFF
.	.	TRBV14	TRBJ1-1	TGTGCCAGCAGGGAGGTTGGGGACACTGAAGCTTTCTTT	CASREVGDTEAFF
.	.	TRBV19	TRBJ2-1	TGTGCCAGTAGTATAGATCAAAACAATGAGCAGTTCTTC	CASSIDQNNEQFF
TRBD1	.	TRBV4-1	TRBJ1-2	TGCGCCAGCAGCCAGGCTCCGGGACAGGTCTATGGCTACACCTTC	CASSQAPGQVYGYTF
.	.	TRBV11-3	TRBJ1-5	TGTGCCAGCAGCTCCCTCGGGGGATCGACTCAGCCCCAGCATTTT	CASSSLGGSTQPQHF
.	.	TRBV3-1/TRBV3-2	TRBJ1-2	TGTGCCAGCTCTACGGAGGGGATCTATGGCTACACCTTC	CASSTEGIYGYTF
TRBD1	.	TRBV7-8	TRBJ1-2	TGTGCCAGCAGCTTAGATACAGGGGGCCCTCGCTACACCTTC	CASSLDTGGPRYTF
.	.	TRBV28	TRBJ1-4	TGTGCCAGCAGTTTAGGGGCCTTTCAAAATGAAAAACTGTTTTTT	CASSLGAFQNEKLFF
TRBD2	.	TRBV18	TRBJ2-1	TGTGCCAGCTCACCACCGACTAGCGGGGGGGAACCCCCTGAGCAGTTCTTC	CASSPPTSGGEPPEQFF
.	.	TRBV6-1	TRBJ2-3	TGTGCCAGCAGTGGGAGGGGGGGGCCCAACCCATATACGCAGTATTTT	CASSGRGGPNPYTQYF
TRBD2	.	TRBV4-3	TRBJ2-1	TGCGCCAGCAGCCAGGCGGGGGGGCCTATCACTGAGCAGTTCTTC	CASSQAGGPITEQFF
TRBD1	.	TRBV9	TRBJ1-2	TGTGCCAGCAGCGTTTTAACCGGGACAGTCGGGTTTAACTATGGCTACACCTTC	CASSVLTGTVGFNYGYTF
.	once	TRBV24-1	TRBJ1-1	TGTGCCACCAGTGATTTGCCATCTGAAGCTTTCTTT	CATSDLPSEAFF
TRBD2	.	TRBV9	TRBJ2-3	TGTGCCAGCAGCGTGGGAACGGGGGGGCCCGCAGATACGCAGTATTTT	CASSVGTGGPADTQYF
TRBD1	.	TRBV4-2	TRBJ2-2	TGTGCCAGCAGCCCGGACAGGCGTCCCGGGGAGCTGTTTTTT	CASSPDRRPGELFF
.	.	TRBV19	TRBJ1-1	TGTGCCAGCATAGGGAGGCTGAACACTGAAGCTTTCTTT	CASIGRLNTEAFF
TRBD1	.	TRBV10-1	TRBJ2-2	TGCGCCAGCAGTCCCGCAGGGGGCAATACCGGGGAGCTGTTTTTT	CASSPAGGNTGELFF
TRBD1	.	TRBV3-1/TRBV3-2	TRBJ1-4	TGTGCCAGCAGCGAAAGTAGGGACAGGGGGACTGCAACTAATGAAAAACTGTTTTTT	CASSESRDRGTATNEKLFF
TRBD1	.	TRBV12-3/TRBV12-4	TRBJ2-5	TGTGCCAGCAGTGGACAGGGGGCTGAGACCCAGTACTTC	CASSGQGAETQYF
.	.	TRBV5-6	TRBJ2-5	TGTGCCAGCAGCTTGGAGGCGGGGCAAGAGACCCAGTACTTC	CASSLEAGQETQYF
TRBD1	.	TRBV10-3	TRBJ1-2	TGTGCCATCAGTGGACAGGGGAGCGCCTATGGCTACACCTTC	CAISGQGSAYGYTF